This TCR beta chain came from a study of T cell changes during pregnancy in multiple sclerosis. CDR1 is SGHVS and CDR2 is FNYEAQ in the germline V gene. The CDR3 is 15 residues long. With 4 bases clipped from V and 1 base from J, the junction kept 4 bases outside the gene matches. The protocol was immunoSEQ multiplex PCR, while the TCRdb copy is restricted to in-frame clones and leaves out a portion. The table records 90,000 to 150,000 clones, 93% of them present only once. This clone was recorded once. The receptor was isolated from a female donor with multiple sclerosis, enrolled in a pregnancy study. This chain uses TRBV7-6 with TRBJ2-7, with 10 nucleotides matching TRBD2. The starting material was peripheral blood, obtained before pregnancy. The CDR3 DNA is TGTGCCAGCAGCTATGGACTAGCGGATTCCTACGAGCAGTACTTC. This codes for CASSYGLADSYEQYF.